This T cell receptor (beta chain) was recovered during a study of patients and donors after allogeneic stem cell transplantation. Germline V gene lookup returns CDR1 SGHVS and CDR2 FQNEAQ. The CDR3 is 18 residues long. J gave up 5 bases and V 4 bases, and 13 bases lay outside the gene matches. TCRdb used MiXCR to reprocess the RT-PCR reads, holding one entry per CDR3 protein. Of about a million distinct CDR3 sequences listed, roughly 17% were seen once; the top ten hold around 6%. The clonotype comes from a human donor who was either an allogeneic HSCT recipient or a stem cell or donor lymphocyte infusion donor (not recorded which). It is not recorded whose cells these are; they may come from a transplant donor. The chain uses TRBV7-8 and TRBJ1-6; 8 bases are a match to TRBD1. The sequenced sample consisted of blood, either unsorted or a sorted T cell fraction (not recorded which). This CDR3 reads CASSSGTGRGANNSPLHF. Here the CDR3 DNA reads TGTGCCAGCAGCTCGGGGACAGGACGGGGGGCAAATAATTCACCCCTCCACTTT.